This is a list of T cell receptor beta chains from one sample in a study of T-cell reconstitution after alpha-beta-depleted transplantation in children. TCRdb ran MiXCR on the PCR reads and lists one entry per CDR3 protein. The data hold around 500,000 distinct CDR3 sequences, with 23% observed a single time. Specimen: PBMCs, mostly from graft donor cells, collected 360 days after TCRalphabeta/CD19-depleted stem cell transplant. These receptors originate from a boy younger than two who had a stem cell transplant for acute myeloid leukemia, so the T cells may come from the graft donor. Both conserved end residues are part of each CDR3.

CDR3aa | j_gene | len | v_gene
CASSPYGGPSYEQYF | TRBJ2-7 | 15 | TRBV11-3
CASSHRDNYQPQHF | TRBJ1-5 | 14 | TRBV7-8
CASSLAGPVDASTDTQYF | TRBJ2-3 | 18 | TRBV28
CASSLFRLRDRDTDTQYF | TRBJ2-3 | 18 | TRBV28
CASSQGGVPWNEQFF | TRBJ2-1 | 15 | TRBV4-3
CASSFKDYHEQYF | TRBJ2-7 | 13 | TRBV28
CSALDRPYEQYF | TRBJ2-7 | 12 | TRBV20-1
CSLDVAGGLLREQFF | TRBJ2-1 | 15 | TRBV20-1
CSALGHSVSGNTIYF | TRBJ1-3 | 15 | TRBV20-1
CASSSTTAYEQYF | TRBJ2-7 | 13 | TRBV7-2
CSARLPGRQETQYF | TRBJ2-5 | 14 | TRBV20-1
CSARGRDETGELFF | TRBJ2-2 | 14 | TRBV20-1
CAWSRDRTQETQYF | TRBJ2-5 | 14 | TRBV30
CASGPGTPYNEQFF | TRBJ2-1 | 14 | TRBV27
CAISESGQGGSDEQYF | TRBJ2-7 | 16 | TRBV10-3
CASSDGTGRGTDEQFF | TRBJ2-1 | 16 | TRBV7-9
CASSDSETEAFF | TRBJ1-1 | 12 | TRBV6-2/TRBV6-3
CSARERAGGLTSIRQSDTQYF | TRBJ2-3 | 21 | TRBV20-1
CASSKGGTVSNQPQHF | TRBJ1-5 | 16 | TRBV21-1
CASSPKGGGKTGELFF | TRBJ2-2 | 16 | TRBV12-3/TRBV12-4
CSVDRGLAGGSQETQYF | TRBJ2-5 | 17 | TRBV29-1
CASSPHPDGFAGRDTQYF | TRBJ2-3 | 18 | TRBV27
CASSVEEGRWKDEQFF | TRBJ2-1 | 16 | TRBV9
CSVEEGQGEAFF | TRBJ1-1 | 12 | TRBV29-1
CASSKNDREKSPLHF | TRBJ1-6 | 15 | TRBV2
CASSPGTGALEAFF | TRBJ1-1 | 14 | TRBV18
CASSLPNSAGGADTQYF | TRBJ2-3 | 17 | TRBV7-9
CASSYRGVGNQPQHF | TRBJ1-5 | 15 | TRBV28
CSVAGGGRTEAFF | TRBJ1-1 | 13 | TRBV29-1
CASSQEIEGDNEQFF | TRBJ2-1 | 15 | TRBV4-3
CASSQDMAGELFF | TRBJ2-2 | 13 | TRBV4-2
CASSSGSVPNYGYTF | TRBJ1-2 | 15 | TRBV5-6
CASTGLAWDTQYF | TRBJ2-3 | 13 | TRBV6-2/TRBV6-3
CSARGVAEQYF | TRBJ2-7 | 11 | TRBV20-1
CSARDPRDTRNQPQHF | TRBJ1-5 | 16 | TRBV20-1
CASSLNVGSQETQYF | TRBJ2-5 | 15 | TRBV7-8
CASRTEFNTEAFF | TRBJ1-1 | 13 | TRBV7-9
CSARYSGASGAGELFF | TRBJ2-2 | 16 | TRBV20-1
CASTLIGQVAKNIQYF | TRBJ2-4 | 16 | TRBV12-3/TRBV12-4
CASSVDPTNEQFF | TRBJ2-1 | 13 | TRBV9
CASSPPGELAGDTQYF | TRBJ2-3 | 16 | TRBV4-2
CASSWGLAGETGELFF | TRBJ2-2 | 16 | TRBV12-3/TRBV12-4
CAISESRGRGTEAFF | TRBJ1-1 | 15 | TRBV10-3
CASSKGELFF | TRBJ2-2 | 10 | TRBV28
CASSWTGGGGSIQYF | TRBJ2-4 | 15 | TRBV28
CATSRGLAGGYNEQFF | TRBJ2-1 | 16 | TRBV15
CASSVRYATAPYNEQFF | TRBJ2-1 | 17 | TRBV14
CSVQRTGELFF | TRBJ2-2 | 11 | TRBV20-1
CASMSWGEQYF | TRBJ2-7 | 11 | TRBV10-2
CSAKPPRENSPLHF | TRBJ1-6 | 14 | TRBV20-1
CASSRGGAYNEQFF | TRBJ2-1 | 14 | TRBV12-3/TRBV12-4
CASSLLSGASYNEQFF | TRBJ2-1 | 16 | TRBV12-3/TRBV12-4
CASSYKTTGNNEQFF | TRBJ2-1 | 15 | TRBV28
CSAIQGRRETQYF | TRBJ2-5 | 13 | TRBV20-1
CSARWYTEAFF | TRBJ1-1 | 11 | TRBV20-1
CAISSPANQETQYF | TRBJ2-5 | 14 | TRBV10-3
CASSFTGIGNEQFF | TRBJ2-1 | 14 | TRBV7-9
CAWIRWPGHYVYGYTF | TRBJ1-2 | 16 | TRBV30
CASSTWDSQETQYF | TRBJ2-5 | 14 | TRBV5-1
CASSLNRGEGGYTF | TRBJ1-2 | 14 | TRBV12-3/TRBV12-4